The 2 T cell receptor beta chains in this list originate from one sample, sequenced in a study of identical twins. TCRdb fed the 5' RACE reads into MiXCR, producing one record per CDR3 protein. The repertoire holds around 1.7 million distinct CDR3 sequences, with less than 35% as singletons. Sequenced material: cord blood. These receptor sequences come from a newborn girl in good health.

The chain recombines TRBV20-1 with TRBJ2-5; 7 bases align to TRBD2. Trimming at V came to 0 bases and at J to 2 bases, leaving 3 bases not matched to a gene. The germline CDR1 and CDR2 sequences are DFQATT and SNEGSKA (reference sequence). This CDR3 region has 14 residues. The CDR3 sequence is CSARDQRGQETQYF. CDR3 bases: TGCAGTGCTAGAGACCAGCGGGGACAAGAGACCCAGTACTTC.

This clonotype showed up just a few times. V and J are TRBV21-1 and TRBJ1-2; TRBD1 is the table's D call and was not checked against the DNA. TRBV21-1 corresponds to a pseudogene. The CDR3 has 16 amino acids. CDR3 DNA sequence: TGTGCCAGCAGCATTGCACGGACAGGGCGACCTGAGGACTACACCTTC. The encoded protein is CASSIARTGRPEDYTF.